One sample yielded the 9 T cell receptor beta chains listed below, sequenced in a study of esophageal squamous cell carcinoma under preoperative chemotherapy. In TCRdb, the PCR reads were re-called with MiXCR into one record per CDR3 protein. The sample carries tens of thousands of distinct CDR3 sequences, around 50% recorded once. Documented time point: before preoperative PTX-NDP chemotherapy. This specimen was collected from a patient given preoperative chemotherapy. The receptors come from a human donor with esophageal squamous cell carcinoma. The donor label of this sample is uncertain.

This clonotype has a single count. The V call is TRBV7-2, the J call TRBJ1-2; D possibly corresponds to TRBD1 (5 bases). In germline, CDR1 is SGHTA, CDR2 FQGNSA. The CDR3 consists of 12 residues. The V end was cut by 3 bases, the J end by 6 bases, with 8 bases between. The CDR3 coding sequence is TGTGCCAGCAGCTTGAGAGGGGATGGCTACACCTTC. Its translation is CASSLRGDGYTF.

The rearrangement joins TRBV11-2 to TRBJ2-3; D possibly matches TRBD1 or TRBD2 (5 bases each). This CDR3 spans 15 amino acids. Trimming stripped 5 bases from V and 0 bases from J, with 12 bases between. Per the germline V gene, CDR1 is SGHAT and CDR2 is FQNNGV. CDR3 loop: CASSIRGGSTDTQYF. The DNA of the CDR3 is TGTGCCAGCAGCATCCGGGGCGGTAGCACAGATACGCAGTATTTT.

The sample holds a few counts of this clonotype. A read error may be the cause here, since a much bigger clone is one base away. CDR3 loop: CASSLVGGRSYEQYF. The DNA for the CDR3 is TGTGCCAGCAGTTTAGTCGGCGGGAGATCTTACGAGCAGTACTTC. V is TRBV27 and J is TRBJ2-7; 7 nucleotides line up with TRBD2. The CDR3 is made up of 15 amino acids. Trimming cost V 2 bases and J 4 bases; bases outside gene matches: 8. Germline V CDR1 and CDR2: MNHEY, SMNVEV (reference sequence).

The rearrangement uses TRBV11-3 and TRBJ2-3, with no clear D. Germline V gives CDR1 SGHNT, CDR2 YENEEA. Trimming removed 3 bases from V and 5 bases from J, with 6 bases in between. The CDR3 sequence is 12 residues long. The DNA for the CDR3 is TGTGCCAGCAGCTTTGTTAAAGATACGCAGTATTTT. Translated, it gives CASSFVKDTQYF.

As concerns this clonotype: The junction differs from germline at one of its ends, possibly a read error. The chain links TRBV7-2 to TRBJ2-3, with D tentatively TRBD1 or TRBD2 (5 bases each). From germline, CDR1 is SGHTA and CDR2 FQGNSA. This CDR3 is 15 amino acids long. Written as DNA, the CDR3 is TGTGCCAGCAGCACGGGGCTGAGCTCGAAAGACACGCAGTACTTT. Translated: CASSTGLSSKDTQYF.

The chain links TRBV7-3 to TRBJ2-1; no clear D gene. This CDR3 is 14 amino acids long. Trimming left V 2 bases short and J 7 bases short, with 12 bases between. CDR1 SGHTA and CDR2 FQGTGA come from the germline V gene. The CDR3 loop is CASSLAVPYNEQFF. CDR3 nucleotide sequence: TGTGCCAGCAGCTTAGCTGTGCCATATAATGAGCAGTTCTTC.

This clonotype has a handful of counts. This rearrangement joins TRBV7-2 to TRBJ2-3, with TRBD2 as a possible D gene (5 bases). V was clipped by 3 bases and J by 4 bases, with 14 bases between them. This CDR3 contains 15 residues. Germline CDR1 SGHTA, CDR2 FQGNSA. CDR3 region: CASSFALGSPDTQYF. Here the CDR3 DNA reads TGTGCCAGCAGCTTTGCTCTGGGGAGCCCAGATACGCAGTATTTT.

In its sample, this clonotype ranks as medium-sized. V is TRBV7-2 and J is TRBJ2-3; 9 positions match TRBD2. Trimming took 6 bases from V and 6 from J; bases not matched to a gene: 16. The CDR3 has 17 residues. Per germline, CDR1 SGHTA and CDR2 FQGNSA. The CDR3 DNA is TGTGCCAGCAGTCCTGAAGGGCTAGCGGGGCGGCGGGATACGCAGTATTTT. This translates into CASSPEGLAGRRDTQYF.

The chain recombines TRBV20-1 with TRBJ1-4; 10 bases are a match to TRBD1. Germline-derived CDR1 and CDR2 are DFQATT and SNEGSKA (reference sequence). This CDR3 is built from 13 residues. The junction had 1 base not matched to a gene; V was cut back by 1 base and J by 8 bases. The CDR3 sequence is CSARGQGAEKLFF. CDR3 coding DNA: TGCAGTGCTAGAGGACAGGGGGCGGAAAAACTGTTTTTT.